These 2 T cell receptor beta chains were sequenced from one sample in a study of blood T cells in healthy people across ages. A second PCR of 7 to 11 cycles used a sample-barcoded 5' primer and a J-beta primer mix. A single record per CDR3 protein comes from TCRdb applying MiXCR to the 5' RACE reads. The repertoire holds roughly 800,000 distinct CDR3 sequences, with 25% as singletons. The same specimen was also included in a second study, on T cells of mothers and their children.

Material for sequencing was blood. Receptors were obtained from a boy aged 5-17 years in good health.

This clonotype appeared a few times. The chain combines TRBV28 with TRBJ1-6, with TRBD1 as a possible D gene (6 bases). V was pared by 6 bases and J by 10 bases, with 10 bases between. Germline assignment: CDR1 MDHEN and CDR2 SYDVKM. This CDR3 comprises 12 residues. Here the CDR3 reads CASSLTGSPLHF. CDR3 DNA: TGTGCCAGCAGCTTGACAGGATCACCCCTCCACTTT.

This clonotype was observed many times. The chain joins TRBV2 to TRBJ1-4; TRBD1 is a possible D gene (5 bases). V lost 9 bases to trimming and J lost 0 bases, with 14 bases between them. CDR1 is SNHLY, CDR2 FYNNEI, per germline. The CDR3 has 15 residues. This chain's CDR3 is CASSTTDATNEKLFF. The CDR3 DNA follows: TGTGCCAGTTCCACGACAGACGCAACTAATGAAAAACTGTTTTTT.